The rows below give T cell receptor beta chains drawn from one sample of a study of CD8 T cells in ankylosing spondylitis. One entry per CDR3 protein results from TCRdb running MiXCR on the 5' RACE reads. The sample lists 24,000 or so distinct CDR3 sequences, over 10% occurring once. What was sequenced was blood. The receptors originated from a male donor with ankylosing spondylitis or in good health (not recorded which). Both conserved end residues are part of each CDR3. A D gene is named only where the DNA matches it firmly. Clone size is shown for a subset of rows, as once, few, many or a class of expanded clone.

size: many
J: TRBJ2-7
D: TRBD2
V: TRBV20-1
CDR3: CSARGLAGREQYF
DNA: TGCAGTGCGCGGGGACTAGCGGGACGCGAGCAGTACTTC

size: many
J: TRBJ2-6
D: .
V: TRBV9
CDR3: CASSVGHSGANVLTF
DNA: TGTGCCAGCAGCGTAGGACATTCTGGGGCCAACGTCCTGACTTTC

size: many
J: TRBJ2-5
D: .
V: TRBV5-1
CDR3: CASSPLVRQETQYF
DNA: TGCGCCAGCAGCCCCCTTGTCCGCCAAGAGACCCAGTACTTC

size: few
J: TRBJ2-3
D: TRBD2
V: TRBV6-4
CDR3: CASSRGRSTDTQYF
DNA: TGTGCCAGCAGCCGCGGGAGGAGCACAGATACGCAGTATTTT

size: many
J: TRBJ2-3
D: .
V: TRBV7-6
CDR3: CASSLARQGSDTQYF
DNA: TGTGCCAGCAGCTTAGCGCGGCAGGGCTCAGATACGCAGTATTTT

size: .
J: TRBJ2-2
D: TRBD2
V: TRBV5-5
CDR3: CASSSGLAGTGELFF
DNA: TGTGCCAGCAGCTCCGGACTAGCGGGAACCGGGGAGCTGTTTTTT

size: medium-sized
J: TRBJ2-7
D: .
V: TRBV7-2
CDR3: CASSLGAETYEQYF
DNA: TGTGCCAGCAGCTTAGGAGCCGAGACCTACGAGCAGTACTTC

size: many
J: TRBJ2-3
D: .
V: TRBV29-1
CDR3: CSARSGPHLTDTQYF
DNA: TGCAGCGCCCGTTCCGGACCGCACCTCACAGATACGCAGTATTTT

size: many
J: TRBJ2-7
D: .
V: TRBV20-1
CDR3: CSAGTPPNYEQYF
DNA: TGCAGTGCAGGGACTCCGCCCAACTACGAGCAGTACTTC

size: few
J: TRBJ2-1
D: .
V: TRBV5-1
CDR3: CASSLRSFWYNEQFF
DNA: TGCGCCAGCAGCTTGCGGTCCTTCTGGTACAATGAGCAGTTCTTC

size: many
J: TRBJ2-5
D: TRBD2
V: TRBV6-5
CDR3: CASSRFARGGQETQYF
DNA: TGTGCCAGCAGCCGGTTTGCGCGGGGGGGTCAAGAGACCCAGTACTTC

size: .
J: TRBJ2-5
D: .
V: TRBV6-8
CDR3: CASRIPLAWRETQYF
DNA: TGTGCCAGCAGAATCCCACTAGCCTGGAGGGAGACCCAGTACTTC

size: many
J: TRBJ2-1
D: .
V: TRBV20-1
CDR3: CSARGGASSYNEQFF
DNA: TGCAGTGCTAGAGGGGGGGCGAGCTCCTACAATGAGCAGTTCTTC

size: .
J: TRBJ1-2
D: .
V: TRBV5-1
CDR3: CASSQTPSRDYGYTF
DNA: TGCGCCAGCAGCCAGACACCCTCCAGAGACTATGGCTACACCTTC

size: many
J: TRBJ2-5
D: .
V: TRBV28
CDR3: CATSLAETQYF
DNA: TGTGCCACCTCCCTAGCGGAGACCCAGTACTTC

size: few
J: TRBJ2-1
D: TRBD1
V: TRBV6-5
CDR3: CASRYRGFGDEQFF
DNA: TGTGCCAGCCGATACAGGGGGTTTGGCGATGAGCAGTTCTTC

size: many
J: TRBJ2-5
D: TRBD1
V: TRBV3-1
CDR3: CASSQPSGTGQETQYF
DNA: TGTGCCAGCAGCCAACCCTCGGGGACAGGCCAAGAGACCCAGTACTTC

size: .
J: TRBJ2-3
D: .
V: TRBV28
CDR3: CASSFIRAPSTQYF
DNA: TGTGCCAGCAGTTTCATCCGGGCTCCGAGTACGCAGTATTTT

size: many
J: TRBJ2-3
D: .
V: TRBV9
CDR3: CASSPRPGLSTDTQYF
DNA: TGTGCCAGCAGCCCGCGACCGGGACTCAGCACAGATACGCAGTATTTT

size: few
J: TRBJ2-6
D: .
V: TRBV6-1
CDR3: CASSEFWDISGANVLTF
DNA: TGTGCCAGCAGTGAATTCTGGGACATCTCTGGGGCCAACGTCCTGACTTTC

size: .
J: TRBJ2-7
D: .
V: TRBV28
CDR3: CASRYGRGSYEQYF
DNA: TGTGCCAGCCGCTATGGCCGGGGGTCCTACGAGCAGTACTTC

size: many
J: TRBJ1-1
D: TRBD1
V: TRBV20-1
CDR3: CSARVRQGGTEAFF
DNA: TGCAGTGCTAGAGTACGACAGGGAGGTACTGAAGCTTTCTTT

size: many
J: TRBJ2-5
D: TRBD2
V: TRBV5-5
CDR3: CASRLDFLAGEETQYF
DNA: TGTGCCAGCAGACTAGATTTTCTAGCGGGAGAAGAGACCCAGTACTTC

size: many
J: TRBJ1-1
D: .
V: TRBV5-1
CDR3: CASSVRGTEAFF
DNA: TGCGCCAGCAGCGTGAGAGGGACTGAAGCTTTCTTT

size: few
J: TRBJ2-4
D: TRBD1
V: TRBV7-2
CDR3: CASSLGQGEVIQYF
DNA: TGTGCCAGCAGCTTAGGCCAGGGGGAAGTCATTCAGTACTTC

size: .
J: TRBJ1-1
D: TRBD1
V: TRBV6-5
CDR3: CASSYHRQGAEAFF
DNA: TGTGCCAGCAGTTACCATCGACAGGGGGCTGAAGCTTTCTTT

size: few
J: TRBJ2-3
D: .
V: TRBV12-3/TRBV12-4
CDR3: CASSLTRPDTQYF
DNA: TGTGCCAGCAGCCTGACTAGGCCAGATACGCAGTATTTT

size: few
J: TRBJ2-3
D: TRBD2
V: TRBV28
CDR3: CASALAGTDTQYF
DNA: TGTGCCAGCGCGCTAGCGGGCACAGATACGCAGTATTTT

size: many
J: TRBJ1-1
D: .
V: TRBV28
CDR3: CASSRRGNTEAFF
DNA: TGTGCCAGCAGCCGAAGAGGCAACACTGAAGCTTTCTTT

size: few
J: TRBJ2-1
D: .
V: TRBV11-1
CDR3: CASSRTRGALYYNEQFF
DNA: TGTGCCAGCAGCCGCACTAGGGGGGCTTTGTACTACAATGAGCAGTTCTTC

size: many
J: TRBJ2-3
D: TRBD1
V: TRBV20-1
CDR3: CSALPGQGDPDTQYF
DNA: TGCAGTGCTCTTCCGGGACAGGGAGATCCAGATACGCAGTATTTT

size: .
J: TRBJ2-5
D: TRBD1
V: TRBV7-9
CDR3: CASSFAGTGQETQYF
DNA: TGTGCCAGCAGCTTCGCCGGGACAGGCCAAGAGACCCAGTACTTC

size: many
J: TRBJ1-5
D: .
V: TRBV29-1
CDR3: CSVALDSNQPQHF
DNA: TGCAGCGTTGCCCTGGACAGCAATCAGCCCCAGCATTTT

size: many
J: TRBJ2-3
D: TRBD1
V: TRBV20-1
CDR3: CSARRTGGQSTQYF
DNA: TGCAGTGCTAGGAGGACAGGGGGGCAGAGTACGCAGTATTTT

size: many
J: TRBJ1-1
D: .
V: TRBV12-5
CDR3: CASGPPGLRNTEAFF
DNA: TGTGCTAGTGGTCCTCCGGGACTCCGGAACACTGAAGCTTTCTTT

size: many
J: TRBJ2-3
D: .
V: TRBV18
CDR3: CASSPRQTDTQYF
DNA: TGTGCCAGCTCCCCCAGACAGACAGATACGCAGTATTTT

size: many
J: TRBJ2-1
D: TRBD2
V: TRBV20-1
CDR3: CSARDRTSPYNEQFF
DNA: TGCAGTGCTAGAGACCGGACTAGCCCCTACAATGAGCAGTTCTTC

size: .
J: TRBJ2-3
D: .
V: TRBV28
CDR3: CASSDQLTGPDTQYF
DNA: TGTGCCAGCAGTGACCAACTGACTGGACCAGATACGCAGTATTTT

size: .
J: TRBJ1-2
D: .
V: TRBV27
CDR3: CASSSRTQWGKTNYGYTF
DNA: TGTGCCAGCAGTTCGCGCACACAATGGGGGAAGACTAACTATGGCTACACCTTC

size: .
J: TRBJ1-1
D: .
V: TRBV4-2
CDR3: CASSQEGWGEAIEGAFF
DNA: TGTGCCAGCAGCCAAGAGGGCTGGGGGGAGGCGATTGAAGGAGCTTTCTTT

size: many
J: TRBJ2-4
D: .
V: TRBV6-5
CDR3: CASRYIDIQYF
DNA: TGTGCCAGCCGTTACATTGACATTCAGTACTTC

size: many
J: TRBJ2-3
D: TRBD2
V: TRBV19
CDR3: CASRIAGGLDTQYF
DNA: TGTGCCAGTAGGATAGCGGGAGGTCTAGATACGCAGTATTTT

size: many
J: TRBJ2-1
D: TRBD1
V: TRBV5-1
CDR3: CASSLEGQVVNEQFF
DNA: TGCGCCAGCAGCTTGGAGGGACAGGTAGTCAATGAGCAGTTCTTC

size: medium-sized
J: TRBJ2-1
D: TRBD2
V: TRBV9
CDR3: CASSLGGSGRSEQFF
DNA: TGTGCCAGCAGCCTCGGTGGTAGCGGGAGATCTGAGCAGTTCTTC

size: .
J: TRBJ2-1
D: TRBD2
V: TRBV27
CDR3: CASSSFGGRGYNEQFF
DNA: TGTGCCAGCAGTTCCTTTGGCGGGAGAGGGTACAATGAGCAGTTCTTC

size: few
J: TRBJ2-1
D: TRBD2
V: TRBV19
CDR3: CASSIGQRGPEKQFF
DNA: TGTGCCAGTAGTATAGGCCAGCGGGGGCCGGAAAAGCAGTTCTTC